The clone carrying this T cell receptor (beta chain) was recorded at least ten times. Trimming removed 8 bases from V and 13 bases from J, with 26 bases in between. The CDR3 length is 14 residues. Authors of the study amplified TCR beta CDR3 regions from RNA transcripts. TCR CDR3 underwent first-round RT-PCR with the HTBI primer set. TCRdb reprocessed the multiplex PCR reads with MiXCR, giving one entry per CDR3 protein. The sample lists approximately 380,000 distinct CDR3 sequences, roughly an eighth occurring once. The data were taken from a study of T cells in Graves' hyperthyroidism and ophthalmopathy.

This sequence was found in a man aged 50-60 years with Graves' ophthalmopathy. Input material: blood. J is TRBJ1-1 and V is TRBV12-3 or TRBV12-4; D remains ambiguous. The CDR3 bases are TGTGCCAGCTACGAAGACGTCGGCGGAATGAAGCTTTTCTTT. It yields the protein CASYEDVGGMKLFF.